The rows below give T cell receptor beta chains drawn from one sample of a study of blood T cell repertoires in COVID-19. Some clones are missing from TCRdb's copy, which holds only in-frame ones; the method was immunoSEQ multiplex PCR. The repertoire consists of about 150,000 clones, with roughly 88% occurring once and the leading ten covering 0.6% to 0.65%. Material for sequencing was peripheral blood. Every receptor here comes from a man aged 60-69 years with COVID-19, enrolled during active disease. Both conserved end residues are part of each CDR3. Each record gives: V gene, CDR3 protein.

v_call: TRBV16
cdr3_aa: CASSQNRGRSTEAFF

v_call: TRBV3-1/TRBV3-2
cdr3_aa: CASNLAGGNTEAFF

v_call: TRBV6-5
cdr3_aa: CASSQQSDWTIYF

v_call: TRBV7-8
cdr3_aa: CASRPRSATYEQYF

v_call: TRBV24-1
cdr3_aa: CATSDARQNTEAFF

v_call: TRBV6-5
cdr3_aa: CASSYSQDSNQPQHF

v_call: TRBV12-1
cdr3_aa: CASSFAGTSAYNEQFF

v_call: TRBV5-1
cdr3_aa: CASSRDRANTGELFF

v_call: TRBV12-5
cdr3_aa: CASVRQGAQPQHF

v_call: TRBV28
cdr3_aa: CASRGRTGADTQYF

v_call: TRBV2
cdr3_aa: CASKGQSSYNSPLHF

v_call: TRBV19
cdr3_aa: CASSSGSGNTIYF

v_call: TRBV28
cdr3_aa: CASGNPTEGRYGYTF

v_call: TRBV19
cdr3_aa: CASSRDRDNNYGYTF

v_call: TRBV7-9
cdr3_aa: CASSSGEWVGEAKNIQYF

v_call: TRBV24-1
cdr3_aa: CATSDLSGTGADTQYF

v_call: TRBV7-2
cdr3_aa: CASSLGTGVGTDTQYF

v_call: TRBV5-5
cdr3_aa: CASSWAGTGFAEAFF

v_call: TRBV4-2
cdr3_aa: CASSRTAGGPDTGELFF

v_call: TRBV6-5
cdr3_aa: CASSLDRSSGELFF

v_call: TRBV2
cdr3_aa: CASSEVGRGEETQYF

v_call: TRBV19
cdr3_aa: CASSSSGDNQPQHF

v_call: TRBV7-9
cdr3_aa: CASSPGTGATNEKLFF

v_call: TRBV20-1
cdr3_aa: CSAKTSGSVLF

v_call: TRBV2
cdr3_aa: CASRLAGGSDGTQYF

v_call: TRBV5-5
cdr3_aa: CASSLEGVGFSGYTF

v_call: TRBV27
cdr3_aa: CASSPRQGVYYGYTF

v_call: TRBV5-1
cdr3_aa: CASSLGDNSPLHF

v_call: TRBV11-3
cdr3_aa: CASRLSGKNTGELFF

v_call: TRBV5-4
cdr3_aa: CASSPAQGLWGTDTQYF

v_call: TRBV27
cdr3_aa: CASSLSGTGVPSEAFF

v_call: TRBV13
cdr3_aa: CASSSDRGWHTEAFF

v_call: TRBV19
cdr3_aa: CASSKGSGTPTSYNEQFF

v_call: TRBV5-1
cdr3_aa: CASSSQRTDTGEQYF

v_call: TRBV27
cdr3_aa: CASSYNRAEKLFF

v_call: TRBV5-4
cdr3_aa: CASSLGQGAMYEQYF

v_call: TRBV6-6
cdr3_aa: CASRGAGTNYGYTF

v_call: TRBV6-1
cdr3_aa: CASSDDRSYTEAFF

v_call: TRBV21-1
cdr3_aa: CASSKSPAYVFTGQGSYGYTF

v_call: TRBV2
cdr3_aa: CASSLVPGNTIYF

v_call: TRBV9
cdr3_aa: CASSVGAGVVTEAFF

v_call: TRBV28
cdr3_aa: CASSSVAGLMGEQFF

v_call: TRBV6-2/TRBV6-3
cdr3_aa: CASSDPTGPNTEAFF

v_call: TRBV19
cdr3_aa: CASSQKTGAQGRMNTEAFF

v_call: TRBV18
cdr3_aa: CASSPGTGILYEQYF

v_call: TRBV19
cdr3_aa: CASSIGNSNQPQHF

v_call: TRBV4-3
cdr3_aa: CASSQTRGDTIYF

v_call: TRBV24-1
cdr3_aa: CATSDFEAGPQHF

v_call: TRBV9
cdr3_aa: CASSIEQGSSSPLHF

v_call: TRBV7-3
cdr3_aa: CATSGGPSAGELFF

v_call: TRBV29-1
cdr3_aa: CSVVISGGSNQPQHF

v_call: TRBV4-2
cdr3_aa: CATQPEGTNEKLFF